This T cell receptor beta chain was identified in a study of spatial heterogeneity in lung cancer. From the 5' RACE reads, TCRdb called clonotypes with MiXCR, one entry per CDR3 protein. The sample gives about 92,000 distinct CDR3 sequences, 9.5% to 15% of which show up once; about 41% is in the top ten. A note on this clonotype: The CDR3 does not end in the conserved phenylalanine or tryptophan, so this is likely a read error.

Noted time point: sample taken at primary tumor resection. The sequencing here drew on PBMCs, taken at surgery. The clonotype originates from a male donor with early-stage non-small cell lung cancer.

The CDR3 DNA sequence: TGTGCCAGCAGGGCAGACCCGAGCTCCTACGAGCAGTACCTC. The encoded protein is CASRADPSSYEQYL. The chain uses TRBV6-1 and TRBJ2-7; no firm D call. From germline, CDR1 is MNHNS and CDR2 SASEGT. The V end was cut by 6 bases, the J end by 0 bases, with 12 bases between. CDR3 length: 14 amino acids.